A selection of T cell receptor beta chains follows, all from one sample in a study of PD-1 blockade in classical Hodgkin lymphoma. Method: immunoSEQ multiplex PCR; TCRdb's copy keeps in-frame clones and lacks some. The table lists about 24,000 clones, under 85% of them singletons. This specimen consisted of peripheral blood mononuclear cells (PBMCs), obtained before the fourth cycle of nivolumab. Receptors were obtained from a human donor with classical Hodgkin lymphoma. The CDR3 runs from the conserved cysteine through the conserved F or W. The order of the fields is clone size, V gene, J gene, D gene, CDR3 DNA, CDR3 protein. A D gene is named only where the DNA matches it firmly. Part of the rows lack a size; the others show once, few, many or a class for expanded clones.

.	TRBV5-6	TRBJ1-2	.	TGTGCCAGCAGCTTGGGGGACTATGGCTACACCTTC	CASSLGDYGYTF
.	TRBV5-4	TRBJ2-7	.	TGTGCCAGCAGCTTGGATGGCTACGAGCAGTACTTC	CASSLDGYEQYF
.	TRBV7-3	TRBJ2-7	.	TGTGCCAGCAGCTTATCCCGCGTAGGTTACGAGCAGTACTTC	CASSLSRVGYEQYF
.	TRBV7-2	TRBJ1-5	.	TGTGCCAGCGGGTTACAGGGAGGCAATCAGCCCCAGCATTTT	CASGLQGGNQPQHF
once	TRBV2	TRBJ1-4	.	TGTGCCAGCAGTTTACAGCCGGGGTTCACGACCGAAAAACTGTTTTTT	CASSLQPGFTTEKLFF
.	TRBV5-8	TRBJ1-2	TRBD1	TGTGCCAGCAGCCGACAGGGATATGGCTACACCTTC	CASSRQGYGYTF
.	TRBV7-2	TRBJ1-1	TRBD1	TGTGCCAGCAGCTGGGGACAGGCGAACACTGAAGCTTTCTTT	CASSWGQANTEAFF
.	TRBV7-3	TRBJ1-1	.	TGTGCCAGCAGCTTCTTCCTGAACACTGAAGCTTTCTTT	CASSFFLNTEAFF
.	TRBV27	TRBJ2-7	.	TGTGCCAGCAGCTATAAGCCCGGGGGTTCCTACGAGCAGTACTTC	CASSYKPGGSYEQYF
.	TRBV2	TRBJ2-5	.	TGTGCCAGCACAAGGCTGCGACAGGGAGGAGGGGAGACCCAGTACTTC	CASTRLRQGGGETQYF
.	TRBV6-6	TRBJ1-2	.	TGTGCCAGCAGTTACCAGGCAGGGGTCTATGGCTACACCTTC	CASSYQAGVYGYTF
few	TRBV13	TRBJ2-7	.	TGTGCCACTCTCCCCCGCAGCGCCTCCTACGAGCAGTACTTC	CATLPRSASYEQYF
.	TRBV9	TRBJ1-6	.	TGTGCCAGCAGCGTAGGGACCCCATATAATTCACCCCTCCACTTT	CASSVGTPYNSPLHF
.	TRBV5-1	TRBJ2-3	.	TGCGCCAGCAGCCCAATCGGGACCCGAGATACGCAGTATTTT	CASSPIGTRDTQYF
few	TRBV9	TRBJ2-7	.	TGTGCCAGCAGCGCCGGTCCTATGAGCTCCTACGAGCAGTACTTC	CASSAGPMSSYEQYF
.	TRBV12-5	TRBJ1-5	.	TGTGCTAGCACAAGAGAATTTAATCAGCCCCAGCATTTT	CASTREFNQPQHF
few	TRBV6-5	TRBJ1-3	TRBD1	TGTGCCAGCAGACTGGGACAGAACTCTGGAAACACCATATATTTT	CASRLGQNSGNTIYF
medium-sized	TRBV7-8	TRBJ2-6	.	TGTGCCAGCAGCCCAACCTGGGGGGGGGCCGGTGGGGCCAACGTCCTGACTTTC	CASSPTWGGAGGANVLTF
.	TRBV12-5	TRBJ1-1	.	TGTGCTAGTGGTTTGGTAGGATCGGCTAACGTAATGAACACTGAAGCTTTCTTT	CASGLVGSANVMNTEAFF
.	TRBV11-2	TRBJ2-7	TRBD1	TGTGCCAGCAGCTTAGGACAGGGTCGTGAAGAGCAGTACTTC	CASSLGQGREEQYF
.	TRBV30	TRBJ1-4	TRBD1	TGTGCCCAAAGACGAGGGGGCCGGGGATCGAATGAAAAACTGTTTTTT	CAQRRGGRGSNEKLFF
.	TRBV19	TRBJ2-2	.	TGTGCCAGTAGTATAGTTTTCACGGGGGAGCTGTTTTTT	CASSIVFTGELFF
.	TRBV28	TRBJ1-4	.	TGTGCCAGCAGTTTGCTGGGAGCAACTAATGAAAAACTGTTTTTT	CASSLLGATNEKLFF
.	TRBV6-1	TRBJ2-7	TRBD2	TGTGCCAGCAGTGGACTAGCGGGATCGTACGAGCAGTACTTC	CASSGLAGSYEQYF
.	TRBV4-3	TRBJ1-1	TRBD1	TGCGCCAGCAGCCAAACCGTCGGACAGGTGTGGACTGAAGCTTTCTTT	CASSQTVGQVWTEAFF
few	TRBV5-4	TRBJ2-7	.	TGTGCCAGCAGTTCAGGCCCCCCCGCGGGGAGCTCCTACGAGCAGTACTTC	CASSSGPPAGSSYEQYF
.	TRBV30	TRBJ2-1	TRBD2	TGTGCCTGGGGACTAGCGGGGCCCTACAATGAGCAGTTCTTC	CAWGLAGPYNEQFF
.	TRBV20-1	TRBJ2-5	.	TGCAGTGCGCGAAAACAAGAGACCCAGTACTTC	CSARKQETQYF
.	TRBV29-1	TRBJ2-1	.	TGCAGCGTTGGGCACCGAGCCTCCTACAATGAGCAGTTCTTC	CSVGHRASYNEQFF
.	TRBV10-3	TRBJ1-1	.	TGTGCCATCAGTGTCGATCGAGTCACTGAAGCTTTCTTT	CAISVDRVTEAFF
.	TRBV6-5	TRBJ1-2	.	TGTGCCAGCCAAGGGGCTAACTATGGCTACACCTTC	CASQGANYGYTF
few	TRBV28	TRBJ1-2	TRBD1	TGTGCCAGCAGCCTGACAGGGTTTCAAGGGGGCTACACCTTC	CASSLTGFQGGYTF
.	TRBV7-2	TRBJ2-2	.	TGTGCCAGCAGCTTAGCTCTCGGGAACACCGGGGAGCTGTTTTTT	CASSLALGNTGELFF
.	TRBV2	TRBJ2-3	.	TGTGCCAGCGGGGGATACGGGCCTCGCGATACGCAGTATTTT	CASGGYGPRDTQYF
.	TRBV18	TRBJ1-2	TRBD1	TGTGCCAGCTCACCAAGATCACCGGTCGGGCAGGGGGCGACTCCCTATGGCTACACCTTC	CASSPRSPVGQGATPYGYTF
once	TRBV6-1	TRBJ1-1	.	TGTGCCAGCGGCTACACTGAAGCTTTCTTT	CASGYTEAFF
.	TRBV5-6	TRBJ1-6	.	TGTGCCAGCAGCTTGCTGGGCTCCTATAATTCACCCCTCCACTTT	CASSLLGSYNSPLHF
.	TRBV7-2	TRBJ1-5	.	TGTGCCAGCAGCCGATACGGGGGTCGGCAGCCCCAGCATTTT	CASSRYGGRQPQHF
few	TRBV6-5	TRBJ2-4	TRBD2	TGTGCCAGCAGTTCCCCGACTAGCGGACGCAAAAACATTCAGTACTTC	CASSSPTSGRKNIQYF
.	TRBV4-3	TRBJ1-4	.	TGCGCCAGCAGCCAAGATCTCAGGGCGGTCAATGAAAAACTGTTTTTT	CASSQDLRAVNEKLFF
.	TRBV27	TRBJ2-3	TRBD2	TGTGCCAGCAGTTTATTGGGGGAGGGCCGGGATACGCAGTATTTT	CASSLLGEGRDTQYF
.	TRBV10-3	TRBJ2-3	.	TGTGCCATCGGTCCGGGGCGGACAGATACGCAGTATTTT	CAIGPGRTDTQYF
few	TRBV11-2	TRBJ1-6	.	TGTGCCAGCAGGGCCTGGGCTAATTCACCCCTCCACTTT	CASRAWANSPLHF
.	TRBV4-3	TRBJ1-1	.	TGCGCCAGCAGCCAAGAGATGGCAGACACTGAAGCTTTCTTT	CASSQEMADTEAFF
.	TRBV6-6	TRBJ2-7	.	TGTGCCAGCAGTACAAGGGGTCCTCCCTACGAGCAGTACTTC	CASSTRGPPYEQYF
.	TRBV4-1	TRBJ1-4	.	TGCGCCAGCAGCCAAGGACCCGGGACGTGGACTAATGAAAAACTGTTTTTT	CASSQGPGTWTNEKLFF
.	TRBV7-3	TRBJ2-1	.	TGTGCCAGCAGCCCGTCGCTCGCTTTCACCTACAATGAGCAGTTCTTC	CASSPSLAFTYNEQFF
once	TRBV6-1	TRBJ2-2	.	TGTGCCAGCAGTGCGGGTAGAAACACCGGGGAGCTGTTTTTT	CASSAGRNTGELFF
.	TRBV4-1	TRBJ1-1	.	TGCGCCAGCAGCCAAGAAGGCAGGGTTTCGAACACTGAAGCTTTCTTT	CASSQEGRVSNTEAFF
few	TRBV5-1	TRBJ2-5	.	TGCGCCAGCAGCCCGGGGGTTGTTACAGAAGAGACCCAGTACTTC	CASSPGVVTEETQYF
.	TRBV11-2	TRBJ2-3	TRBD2	TGTGCCGTAGCGGGAGGTATCACAGATACGCAGTATTTT	CAVAGGITDTQYF
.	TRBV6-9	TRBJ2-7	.	TGTGCCAGCATGTTCCCCGCGGGGCAGAAGCTAAGAACCTACGAGCAGTACTTC	CASMFPAGQKLRTYEQYF
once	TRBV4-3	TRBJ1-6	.	TGCGCCAGCAGCCAAATAACAGGGAGCTCACCCCTCCACTTT	CASSQITGSSPLHF
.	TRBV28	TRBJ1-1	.	TGTGCCAGCAGGGCCTTCAGACAGCACACTGAAGCTTTCTTT	CASRAFRQHTEAFF
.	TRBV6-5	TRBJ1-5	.	TGTGCCAGCAGCCTCGGGTTCAATGAGCCCCAGCATTTT	CASSLGFNEPQHF
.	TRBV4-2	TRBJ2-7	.	TGTGCCAGCAGCACAAGCCTAACCCCCCTCGAGCAGTACTTC	CASSTSLTPLEQYF